This TCR beta chain was identified in a study of low-dose radiotherapy and immunotherapy resistance in tumors. Study context: Participants in Cohort 2 were given 1 Gy per fraction every two weeks, for 13 Gy over 26 weeks. Aspirin was taken orally at 300 mg daily by patients, and this continued for four cycles from cycle 1 day 1.

Covering alpha and beta chains, TRAV- and TRBV-specific primers were used for the first-strand cDNA. TCRs were amplified for approximately 22 PCR cycles with a constant-region primer and V-primer adapter. A single record per CDR3 protein comes from TCRdb applying MiXCR to the reads. The sample carries more than 90,000 distinct CDR3 sequences, roughly 20% recorded once. This clonotype was counted many times. The time point denotes: after trial treatment. The treatment here: LDRT plus nivolumab, ipilimumab, low-dose cyclophosphamide and aspirin (RACIN trial). The donors' treatment consisted of nivolumab, ipilimumab, aspirin, low-dose cyclophosphamide and low-dose radiotherapy. Between the trimmed V and J ends, which lost 1 base and 8 bases, there was a span of 15 bases. Germline CDR1 reads SGHVS; CDR2 reads FNYEAQ. CDR3 length: 15 amino acids.

The receptor was derived from a male donor with prostate cancer. The chain links TRBV7-6 to TRBJ1-5, with D perhaps matching TRBD1 (5 bases). The sequencing here drew on PBMCs, taken after low-dose radiotherapy plus immunotherapy. The CDR3 DNA follows: TGTGCCAGCAGCTTAGGGGACGGTGTTGGGGAGCCCCAGCATTTT. Amino acids: CASSLGDGVGEPQHF.